The 30 T cell receptor beta chains below were found in one sample sequenced in a study of T cells expressing NK-cell markers. Reprocessing the 5' RACE reads, TCRdb reports a single entry for every CDR3 protein and omits DNA. The record lists roughly 150,000 distinct CDR3 sequences, of which the ten most abundant hold around 21%. The sample consisted of blood T cells: a sorted CD56 or NKG2C T cell subset, CD4+ or CD8+ T cells, or bulk PBMC T cells (not recorded which). These receptors originate from a man aged 18-75 years in good health.

V and J are TRBV6-1 and TRBJ2-7; TCRdb's D call, TRBD1, is unchecked because there is no DNA. CDR1 is MNHNS and CDR2 is SASEGT in the germline V gene. This CDR3 spans 15 amino acids. The chain's CDR3 is CASSEYRGGPYEQYF.

The gene calls are TRBV11-2 and TRBJ2-5; the D call of TRBD2 rests on TCRdb alone, since no DNA is present to check it. Germline assignment: CDR1 SGHAT and CDR2 FQNNGV. The CDR3 loop spans 15 amino acids. CDR3 amino acids: CASSLGEALWETQYF.

The chain has TRBV27 and TRBJ2-1; TCRdb's D gene call, TRBD1, goes unchecked for lack of DNA. Germline CDR1 MNHEY, CDR2 SMNVEV (reference sequence). This CDR3 is built from 12 residues. The CDR3: CASSLWGGVQFF.

This clonotype counts as medium-sized by frequency. The rearrangement uses TRBV7-9 and TRBJ1-5. The CDR3 loop spans 14 amino acids. Looked up from germline, CDR1 is SEHNR and CDR2 is FQNEAQ (reference sequence). CDR3 loop: CASSSTPGNQPQHF.

The chain combines TRBV12-3 or TRBV12-4 with TRBJ1-1; the D call of TRBD1 rests on TCRdb alone, since no DNA is present to check it. The CDR3 runs 14 residues. The chain's CDR3 is CASSFWGLGTEAFF.

This rearrangement joins TRBV6-6 to TRBJ2-7; TCRdb's D gene call, TRBD1, goes unchecked for lack of DNA. The CDR3 spans 12 residues. Germline values: CDR1 MNHNY, CDR2 SVGAGI (reference sequence). This CDR3 is CASSRDSYEQYF.

This sequence joins TRBV6-2 or TRBV6-3 and TRBJ1-6; the TRBD1 assignment by TCRdb is unverifiable without DNA. CDR1 is MNHEY, CDR2 SVGEGT, per germline. There are 16 residues in the CDR3. The CDR3: CASRTQVAVYNSPLHF.

The chain joins TRBV12-3 or TRBV12-4 to TRBJ2-7; TCRdb's D call, TRBD1, is unchecked because there is no DNA. The CDR3 has 13 amino acids. The CDR3 is CASRGTGGHEQYF.

The chain uses TRBV9 and TRBJ1-3. Germline CDR1 and CDR2: SGDLS and YYNGEE. The CDR3 spans 11 residues. The CDR3 loop is CASSIRNTIYF.

The chain employs TRBV7-9 and TRBJ2-1. CDR1 SEHNR and CDR2 FQNEAQ come from the germline V gene (reference sequence). The CDR3 runs 15 residues. The CDR3 is CASSSTKTTSNEQFF.

V and J are TRBV28 and TRBJ2-3; TCRdb designates TRBD2, a call that cannot be tested without DNA. Germline V gene lookup returns CDR1 MDHEN and CDR2 SYDVKM. CDR3 length: 14 amino acids. Here the CDR3 reads CASEIAGGDYTQYF.

The chain joins TRBV20-1 to TRBJ1-2; TCRdb proposes TRBD1, but this gene call is untestable without DNA. From germline, CDR1 is DFQATT and CDR2 SNEGSKA (reference sequence). This CDR3 spans 14 amino acids. The CDR3 loop reads CSARDGGTDHGYTF.

The gene calls are TRBV3-1 and TRBJ2-2; TCRdb's D call, TRBD1, is unchecked because there is no DNA. The CDR3 contains 16 residues. Germline CDR1 and CDR2: LGHDT and YNNKEL (reference sequence). The CDR3 sequence: CASSQDAGGVAGELFF.

Here the CDR3 reads CASSLGRYTEAFF. The chain combines TRBV27 with TRBJ1-1. Germline V gene lookup returns CDR1 MNHEY and CDR2 SMNVEV (reference sequence). CDR3 size: 13 residues.

The chain has TRBV6-5 and TRBJ1-2; checking the TCRdb D call of TRBD1 is not possible without DNA. The CDR3 extends over 15 amino acids. CDR1 is MNHEY, CDR2 SVGAGI, per germline. CDR3: CASSSLWGHLFGYTF.

The chain links TRBV6-6 to TRBJ1-2. The CDR3 contains 11 residues. The germline V gene encodes CDR1 MNHNY and CDR2 SVGAGI (reference sequence). The CDR3 is CASGPTTGYTF.

V is TRBV20-1 and J is TRBJ2-3; TCRdb's D call of TRBD1 is untestable without DNA. This CDR3 is built from 16 residues. CDR1 is DFQATT and CDR2 is SNEGSKA in the germline V gene (reference sequence). The chain's CDR3 is CSARRGVSRGTDTQYF.

The genes are TRBV15 and TRBJ2-5; the TCRdb D gene call, TRBD2, has no DNA to confirm it. The CDR3 spans 18 residues. Germline V gene sequence: CDR1 LNHNV, CDR2 YYDKDF (reference sequence). The CDR3 spells CATSREDGGGGAVKTQYF.

The genes are TRBV28 and TRBJ1-1; the D gene TCRdb calls, TRBD1, cannot be checked with no DNA. The germline V gene encodes CDR1 MDHEN and CDR2 SYDVKM. CDR3 length: 12 residues. The CDR3: CACRTGGTEAFF.

The V call is TRBV6-5, the J call TRBJ2-1; TCRdb picks TRBD2, but there is no DNA to check that call. The CDR3 has 16 residues. The germline gives CDR1 MNHEY, CDR2 SVGAGI. The CDR3 sequence is CASSYVEGVLRHEQFF.

The rearrangement links TRBV9 to TRBJ2-3; the TCRdb D gene call, TRBD2, has no DNA to confirm it. CDR1 is SGDLS, CDR2 YYNGEE, per germline. The CDR3 runs to 15 residues. CDR3 residues: CASSVALAKTDTQYF.

The chain links TRBV12-3 or TRBV12-4 to TRBJ2-2; TCRdb indicates TRBD1, and absent DNA this call remains unverified. The CDR3 totals 13 residues. The CDR3 loop is CASTDRVTGELFF.

V and J are TRBV2 and TRBJ1-2. Germline CDR1 is SNHLY and CDR2 is FYNNEI. The CDR3 runs 14 residues. The CDR3 sequence is CARKGRGPSDGYTF. The complete variable domain, with remaining parts taken from reference TRBV2 and TRBJ1-2, reads EPEVTQTPSHQVTQMGQEVILRCVPISNHLYFYWYRQILGQKVEFLVSFYNNEISEKSEIFDDQFSVERPDGSNFTLKIRSTKLEDSAMYFCARKGRGPSDGYTFGSGTRLTVV.

The chain has TRBV20-1 and TRBJ2-1; TCRdb selects TRBD1, and the lack of DNA leaves this call unchecked. The CDR3 spans 15 residues. CDR1 is DFQATT, CDR2 SNEGSKA, per germline (reference sequence). CDR3 sequence: CSATRQGGSYNEQFF.

The chain links TRBV7-8 to TRBJ2-1; checking the TCRdb D call of TRBD2 is not possible without DNA. This CDR3 region has 15 residues. Germline V gives CDR1 SGHVS, CDR2 FQNEAQ. CDR3 amino acids: CASSRTSGGVGEQFF.

The rearrangement links TRBV3-1 to TRBJ2-7; the TRBD2 assignment by TCRdb is unverifiable without DNA. The CDR3 is made up of 15 amino acids. Germline CDR1 and CDR2: LGHDT and YNNKEL (reference sequence). CDR3: CASSQDRGPSYEQYF.

The chain employs TRBV14 and TRBJ2-1. Germline CDR1 SGHDN, CDR2 FVKESK. The CDR3 is made up of 13 amino acids. CDR3 sequence: CASSQDILGEQFF.

The chain couples TRBV9 to TRBJ2-7. The CDR3 spans 14 residues. CDR1 and CDR2 (germline): SGDLS, YYNGEE. The CDR3 protein is CASSVEDGPYEQYF.

The rearrangement joins TRBV9 to TRBJ2-7. Germline V gives CDR1 SGDLS, CDR2 YYNGEE. CDR3 size: 15 residues. Here the CDR3 reads CASSVATGITYEQYF. Full variable domain (missing parts from reference TRBV9 and TRBJ2-7): DSGVTQTPKHLITATGQRVTLRCSPRSGDLSVYWYQQSLDQGLQFLIQYYNGEERAKGNILERFSAQQFPDLHSELNLSSLELGDSALYFCASSVATGITYEQYFGPGTRLTVT.

This rearrangement joins TRBV6-2 or TRBV6-3 to TRBJ2-7; the D call from TCRdb, TRBD2, cannot be confirmed without DNA. The CDR3 sequence is 13 residues long. In germline, CDR1 is MNHEY, CDR2 SVGEGT. The CDR3 spells CASSLGLANEQYF.